This T cell receptor beta chain was recovered during a study of blood T cell repertoires in COVID-19. Study details: T cells, B-cell-depleted T cells, or PBMCs supplied cDNA or gDNA.

CDR1 and CDR2 from the germline V gene are SGHAT and FQNNGV. Unmatched junction bases numbered 4, after V lost 1 base and J lost 6 bases. This CDR3 has 14 residues. Study processing details: Researchers report that nucleated cell counts were estimated from reference gene primer amplification. Libraries were prepared by immunoSEQ multiplex PCR; TCRdb keeps only in-frame clonotypes and omits some of them. V, J and clone size derive from that table, while D and trimming were established from the DNA sequence. Here the sample spans about 200,000 clones, almost 85% being singletons. Material for sequencing was peripheral blood. The chain is built from TRBV11-2 and TRBJ2-7, with TRBD1 matching over 9 bases. This sequence was found in a woman in her forties or fifties with active or convalescent COVID-19. CDR3: CASSLGGTGLEQYF. DNA for the CDR3: TGTGCCAGCAGCTTAGGGGGGACAGGGCTCGAGCAGTACTTC.